The sequence of this T cell receptor beta chain was determined in a study of blood T cell repertoires in COVID-19. Overall study context: COVID-19 samples, acute and convalescent, were from the United States, Italy and Spain.

Between the trimmed V and J ends, which lost 4 bases and 12 bases, there was a span of 16 bases. The CDR3 length is 12 residues. Per the original data handling: Amplified reference gene primers provided the basis for estimating nucleated cell counts. Only in-frame clones appear in the TCRdb table, and some are missing; sequencing was by immunoSEQ multiplex PCR. The V and J calls and clone size are taken from that table; D and trimming were inferred from the DNA. Of about 240,000 clones listed, 75% to 90% were seen once; the top ten hold 3% to 4%. The V and J genes are TRBV12-3 or TRBV12-4 and TRBJ2-7; tentative D call: TRBD2 (6 bases). Input material: PBMCs or T cells enriched from blood (not recorded which). This sequence originates from a woman in her forties with acute COVID-19. The CDR3 sequence is CASSSLIGRLYF. CDR3 DNA sequence: TGTGCCAGCAGTTCCCTCATTGGGAGGTTGTACTTC.